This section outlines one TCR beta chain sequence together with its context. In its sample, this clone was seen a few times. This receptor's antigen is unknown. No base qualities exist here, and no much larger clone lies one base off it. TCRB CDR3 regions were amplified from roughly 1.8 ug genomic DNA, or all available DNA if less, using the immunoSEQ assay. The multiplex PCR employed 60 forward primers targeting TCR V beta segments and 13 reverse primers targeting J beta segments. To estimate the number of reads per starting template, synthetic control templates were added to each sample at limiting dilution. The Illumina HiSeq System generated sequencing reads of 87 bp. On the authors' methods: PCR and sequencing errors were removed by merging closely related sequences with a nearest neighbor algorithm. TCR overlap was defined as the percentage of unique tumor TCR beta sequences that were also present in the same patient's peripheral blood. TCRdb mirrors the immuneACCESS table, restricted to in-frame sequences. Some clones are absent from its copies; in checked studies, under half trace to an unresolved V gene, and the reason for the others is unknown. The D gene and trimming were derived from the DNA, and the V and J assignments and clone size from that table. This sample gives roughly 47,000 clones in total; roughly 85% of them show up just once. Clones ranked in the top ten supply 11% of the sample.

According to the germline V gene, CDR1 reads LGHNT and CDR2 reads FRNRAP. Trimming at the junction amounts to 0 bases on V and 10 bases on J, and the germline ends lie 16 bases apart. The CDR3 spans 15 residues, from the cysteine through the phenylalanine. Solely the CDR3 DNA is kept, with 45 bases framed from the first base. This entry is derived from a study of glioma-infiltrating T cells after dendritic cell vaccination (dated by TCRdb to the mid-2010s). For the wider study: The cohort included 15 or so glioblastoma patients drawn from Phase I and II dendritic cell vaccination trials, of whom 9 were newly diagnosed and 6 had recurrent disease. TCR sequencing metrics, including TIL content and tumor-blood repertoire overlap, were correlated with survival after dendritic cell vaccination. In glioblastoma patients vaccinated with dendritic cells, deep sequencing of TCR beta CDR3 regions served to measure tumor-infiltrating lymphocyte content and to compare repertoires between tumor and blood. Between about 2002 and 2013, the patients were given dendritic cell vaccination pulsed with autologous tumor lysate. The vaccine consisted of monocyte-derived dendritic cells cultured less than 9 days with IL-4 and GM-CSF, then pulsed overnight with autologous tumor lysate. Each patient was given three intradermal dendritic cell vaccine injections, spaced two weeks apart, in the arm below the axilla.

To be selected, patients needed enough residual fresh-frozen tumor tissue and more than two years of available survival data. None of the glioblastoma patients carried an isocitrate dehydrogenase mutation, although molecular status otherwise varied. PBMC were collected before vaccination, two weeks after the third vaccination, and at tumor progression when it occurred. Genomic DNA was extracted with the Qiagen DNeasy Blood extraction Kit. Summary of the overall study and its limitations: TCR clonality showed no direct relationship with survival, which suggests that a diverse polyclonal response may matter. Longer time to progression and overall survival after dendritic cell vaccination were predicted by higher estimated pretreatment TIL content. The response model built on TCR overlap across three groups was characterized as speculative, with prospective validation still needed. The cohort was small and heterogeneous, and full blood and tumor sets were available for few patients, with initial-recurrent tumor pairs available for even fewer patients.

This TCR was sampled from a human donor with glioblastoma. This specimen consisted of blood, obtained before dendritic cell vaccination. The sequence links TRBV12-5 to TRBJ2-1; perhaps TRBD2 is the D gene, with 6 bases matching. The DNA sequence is TGTGCTAGTGGTTTGGTTCTCGGAGGGATGGGGGAGCAGTTCTTC. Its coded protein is CASGLVLGGMGEQFF.